A single sample is the source of the 18 T cell receptor beta chains below, sequenced in a study of blood T cell repertoires in COVID-19. Sequencing was performed with immunoSEQ multiplex PCR; in TCRdb, only in-frame clones are kept and a portion is missing. The table records roughly 120,000 clones, about nine tenths of them present only once. The sample taken for sequencing was peripheral blood. Source of these receptors: a human donor in a cohort sampled during active COVID-19.

The chain uses TRBV3-1 (or the pseudogene TRBV3-2) and TRBJ2-3; TRBD2 might be the D (7 bases). Trimming cost V 2 bases and J 2 bases, with 17 bases left between them. The length of the CDR3 is 17 residues. Germline CDR1 reads LGHDT; CDR2 reads YNNKEL (reference sequence). In nucleotides, the CDR3 is TGTGCCAGCAGCCAAAGGGGGTACGGGACTACCACAGATACGCAGTATTTT. Translation: CASSQRGYGTTTDTQYF.

This clone came up once. This chain connects TRBV19 to TRBJ1-2; D uncertain. V lost 5 bases and J lost 7, with 20 bases in between. This CDR3 comprises 15 residues. The germline CDR1 and CDR2 sequences are LNHDA and SQIVND (reference sequence). DNA of the CDR3: TGTGCCAGTAGTTCACTGGGAGGGCTCAGCTCTGGCTACACCTTC. Its translation is CASSSLGGLSSGYTF.

This chain connects TRBV2 to TRBJ2-2; D remains ambiguous. CDR1 is SNHLY, CDR2 FYNNEI, per germline. Trimming stripped 6 bases from V and 5 bases from J, with 10 bases between. This CDR3 contains 13 residues. The DNA of the CDR3 is TGTGCCAGCAGGCTAACGGTTACCGGGGAGCTGTTTTTT. Its translation: CASRLTVTGELFF.

The V and J genes are TRBV7-8 and TRBJ2-7, with TRBD1 matching 7 bases. The CDR3 has 14 residues. Germline assignment: CDR1 SGHVS and CDR2 FQNEAQ. V was pared by 5 bases and J by 6 bases, with 10 bases of the junction left unmatched. The CDR3 DNA reads as TGTGCCAGCAGCCCTAACGACAGGGCGCGCGAGCAGTACTTC. It is translated as CASSPNDRAREQYF.

The chain recombines TRBV3-1 (or the pseudogene TRBV3-2) with TRBJ1-2; D gene unclear. CDR1 is LGHDT and CDR2 is YNNKEL in the germline V gene (reference sequence). The CDR3 loop spans 14 amino acids. Trimming took off 2 bases at V and 4 bases at J, with 11 bases between the two ends. In nucleotides, the CDR3 is TGTGCCAGCAGCCAAACCCCGGAGGGCTATGGCTACACCTTC. As protein: CASSQTPEGYGYTF.

The chain is built from TRBV20-1 and TRBJ2-7; D may be TRBD1 or TRBD2 (5 bases each). This CDR3 has 14 residues. Trimming pared 3 bases from V and 2 bases from J, leaving 14 bases between. Germline V gene sequence: CDR1 DFQATT, CDR2 SNEGSKA (reference sequence). The CDR3 region is CSASGAGGTYEQYF. The CDR3 DNA is TGCAGTGCTAGTGGGGCGGGCGGAACCTACGAGCAGTACTTC.

The J gene is TRBJ1-1, the V gene TRBV19; weak D call: TRBD1 (5 bases). In germline, CDR1 is LNHDA, CDR2 SQIVND (reference sequence). This CDR3 has 14 residues. Trimming shortened V by 2 bases and J by 6 bases, and 13 bases separated the two germline ends. CDR3 residues: CASSIPEQVAEAFF. CDR3 sequence (DNA): TGTGCCAGTAGTATACCCGAACAGGTAGCTGAAGCTTTCTTT.

The chain employs TRBV3-1 (or the pseudogene TRBV3-2) and TRBJ1-3; D gene unclear. The CDR3 is 17 amino acids. Trimming removed 2 bases from V and 0 bases from J, with 14 bases in between. CDR1 is LGHDT, CDR2 YNNKEL, per germline (reference sequence). CDR3 DNA: TGTGCCAGCAGCCAACCCTTCCGAACGCGCTCTGGAAACACCATATATTTT. This encodes CASSQPFRTRSGNTIYF.

The rearrangement uses TRBV6-5 and TRBJ2-5; TRBD2 aligns across 7 bases. Trimming at V came to 2 bases and at J to 7 bases, leaving 10 bases not matched to a gene. Germline V lookup: CDR1 MNHEY, CDR2 SVGAGI. The length of the CDR3 is 15 residues. CDR3 region: CASSYTVAPGGTQYF. The CDR3 nucleotides are TGTGCCAGCAGTTACACTGTGGCCCCGGGGGGGACCCAGTACTTC.

This chain joins TRBV27 and TRBJ2-5, with 8 bases identical to TRBD2. Germline loops: CDR1 MNHEY, CDR2 SMNVEV (reference sequence). This CDR3 region has 14 residues. J gave up 5 bases and V 6 bases, and 8 bases lay outside the gene matches. In DNA, the CDR3 is TGTGCCAGCAGCCCGGCGGGGGGCTGGGAGACCCAGTACTTC. The encoded protein is CASSPAGGWETQYF.

V is TRBV6-5 and J is TRBJ1-2, with unresolved D. From germline, CDR1 is MNHEY and CDR2 SVGAGI. The CDR3 is made up of 13 amino acids. V lost 1 base, J lost 3 bases, and 6 bases lay in between. CDR3 amino acids: CASSYLSDYGYTF. The CDR3 DNA reads as TGTGCCAGCAGTTACTTAAGCGACTATGGCTACACCTTC.

Written as DNA, the CDR3 is TGTGCCAGCGGGAGAGTAGAGACCCAGTACTTC. Translation gives CASGRVETQYF. V usage is TRBV6-5 and J usage is TRBJ2-5, with D maybe TRBD2 (5 bases). V lost 8 bases and J 4 bases, leaving 8 bases between the germline ends. Germline V lookup: CDR1 MNHEY, CDR2 SVGAGI. There are 11 residues in the CDR3.

J is TRBJ1-4 and V is TRBV4-1; D perhaps matches TRBD1 (5 bases). V was trimmed by 0 bases and J by 4 bases, leaving 9 bases between them. The CDR3 sequence is 15 residues long. Germline V gene lookup returns CDR1 MGHRA and CDR2 YSYEKL. The DNA of the CDR3 is TGCGCCAGCAGCCAAGATGGAGGGGATAATGAAAAACTGTTTTTT. The encoded protein is CASSQDGGDNEKLFF.

The chain links TRBV11-3 to TRBJ2-6, with TRBD2 matching over 8 bases. The germline V gene encodes CDR1 SGHNT and CDR2 YENEEA. The V gene end was trimmed by 3 bases and the J gene end by 2 bases; junction bases not matched to a gene: 3. This CDR3 is built from 16 residues. CDR3 residues: CASSFRGGPGANVLTF. CDR3 DNA: TGTGCCAGCAGCTTTCGGGGGGGTCCTGGGGCCAACGTCCTGACTTTC.

This chain connects TRBV7-2 to TRBJ2-7, with 8 bases identical to TRBD2. Trimming at V came to 5 bases and at J to 2 bases, leaving 5 bases not matched to a gene. Germline V gives CDR1 SGHTA, CDR2 FQGNSA. The CDR3 spans 14 residues. The CDR3 sequence is CASSPGGDAYEQYF. As DNA, the CDR3 is TGTGCCAGCAGCCCCGGGGGGGATGCCTACGAGCAGTACTTC.

This clone has only one observation. The J gene is TRBJ1-2, the V gene TRBV6-6; D unclear. The CDR3 extends over 12 amino acids. V lost 5 bases and J 5 bases, leaving 9 bases between the germline ends. Germline V CDR1 and CDR2: MNHNY, SVGAGI (reference sequence). CDR3 coding DNA: TGTGCCAGCAGTATGGTGAGGTATGGCTACACCTTC. Translation gives CASSMVRYGYTF.

V and J are TRBV5-4 and TRBJ2-2; 11 nucleotides align to TRBD2. Germline assignment: CDR1 SGHNT and CDR2 YYREEE (reference sequence). The V and J ends lost 4 bases and 4 bases, in that order; junction bases with no gene match: 6. The CDR3 extends over 16 amino acids. The CDR3 sequence: CASSTGLAEVTGELFF. The CDR3 DNA is TGTGCCAGCAGCACGGGACTAGCGGAGGTCACCGGGGAGCTGTTTTTT.

V is TRBV28 and J is TRBJ1-2, with TRBD1 identical over 8 bases. The junction had 10 bases not matched to a gene; V was cut back by 2 bases and J by 2 bases. Germline loops: CDR1 MDHEN, CDR2 SYDVKM. The CDR3 has 17 amino acids. CDR3 residues: CASSLVVQGALNYGYTF. Written as DNA, the CDR3 is TGTGCCAGCAGTTTAGTGGTCCAGGGGGCCCTCAACTATGGCTACACCTTC.